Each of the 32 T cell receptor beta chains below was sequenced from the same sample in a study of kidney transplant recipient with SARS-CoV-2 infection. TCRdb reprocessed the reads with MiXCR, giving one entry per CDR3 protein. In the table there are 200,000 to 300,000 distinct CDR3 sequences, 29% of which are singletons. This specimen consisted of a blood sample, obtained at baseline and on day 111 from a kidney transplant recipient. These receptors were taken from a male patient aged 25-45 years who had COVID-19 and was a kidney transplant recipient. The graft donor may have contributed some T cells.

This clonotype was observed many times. CDR3: CASMGSGSDEQYF. The CDR3 coding sequence is TGTGCCAGTATGGGGAGCGGGAGCGACGAGCAGTACTTC. The chain combines TRBV19 with TRBJ2-7; 8 bases fit TRBD2. The CDR3 runs 13 residues. The germline V gene encodes CDR1 LNHDA and CDR2 SQIVND (reference sequence). After removal of 7 bases from V and 5 bases from J, the junction contained 7 bases not matched to a gene.

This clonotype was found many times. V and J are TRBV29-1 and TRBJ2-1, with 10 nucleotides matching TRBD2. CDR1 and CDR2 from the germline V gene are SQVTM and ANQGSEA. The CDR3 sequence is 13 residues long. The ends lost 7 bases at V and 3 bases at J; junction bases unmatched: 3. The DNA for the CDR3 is TGCAGCGGTAGGACTAGCGGCTACAATGAGCAGTTCTTC. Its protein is CSGRTSGYNEQFF.

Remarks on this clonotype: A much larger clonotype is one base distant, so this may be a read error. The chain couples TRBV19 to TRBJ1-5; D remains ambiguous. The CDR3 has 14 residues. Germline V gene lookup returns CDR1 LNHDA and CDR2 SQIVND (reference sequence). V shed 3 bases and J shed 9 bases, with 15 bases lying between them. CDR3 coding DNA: TGTGCCAGTAGTATTTCAGGAGGGATCCTGCCCCAGCATTTT. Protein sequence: CASSISGGILPQHF.

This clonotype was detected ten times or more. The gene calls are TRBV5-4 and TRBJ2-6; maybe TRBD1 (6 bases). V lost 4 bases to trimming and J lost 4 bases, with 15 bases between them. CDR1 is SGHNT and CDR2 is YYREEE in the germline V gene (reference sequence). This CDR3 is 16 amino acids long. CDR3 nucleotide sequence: TGTGCCAGCAGCGGGTCTACAGGGCTCGGGGCCAACGTCCTGACTTTC. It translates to CASSGSTGLGANVLTF. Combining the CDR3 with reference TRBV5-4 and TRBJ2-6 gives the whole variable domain ETGVTQSPTHLIKTRGQQVTLRCSSQSGHNTVSWYQQALGQGPQFIFQYYREEENGRGNFPPRFSGLQFPNYSSELNVNALELDDSALYLCASSGSTGLGANVLTFGAGSRLTVL.

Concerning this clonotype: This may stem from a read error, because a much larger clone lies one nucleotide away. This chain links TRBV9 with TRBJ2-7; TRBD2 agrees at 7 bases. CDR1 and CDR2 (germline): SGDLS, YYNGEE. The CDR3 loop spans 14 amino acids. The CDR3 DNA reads TGTGCCAGCAGCGTACAAGCGGGGCCGGGCGAGAAGTACTTC. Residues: CASSVQAGPGEKYF.

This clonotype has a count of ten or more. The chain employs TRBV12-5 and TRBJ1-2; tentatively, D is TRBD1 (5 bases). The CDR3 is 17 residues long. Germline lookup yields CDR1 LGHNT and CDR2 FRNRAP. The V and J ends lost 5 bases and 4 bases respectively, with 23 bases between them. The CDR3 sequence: CASGKLCLQGKTYGYTF. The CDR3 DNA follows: TGTGCTAGTGGTAAGCTGTGTTTGCAGGGAAAGACCTATGGCTACACCTTC.

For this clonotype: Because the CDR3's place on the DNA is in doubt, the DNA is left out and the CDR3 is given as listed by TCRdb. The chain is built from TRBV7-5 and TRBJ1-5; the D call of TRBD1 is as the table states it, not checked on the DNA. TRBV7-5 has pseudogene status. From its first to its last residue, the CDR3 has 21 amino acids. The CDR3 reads CISVSKVSEDRYRGENQPQHF.

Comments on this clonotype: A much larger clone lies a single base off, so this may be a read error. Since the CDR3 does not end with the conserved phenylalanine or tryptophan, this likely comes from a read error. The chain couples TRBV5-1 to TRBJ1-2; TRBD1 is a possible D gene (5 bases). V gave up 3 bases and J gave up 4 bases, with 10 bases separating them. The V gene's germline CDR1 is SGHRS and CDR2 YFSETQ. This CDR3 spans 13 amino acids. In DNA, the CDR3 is TGCGCCAGCAGCTCGGGACTGGTCTATGGCTACACCTCC. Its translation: CASSSGLVYGYTS.

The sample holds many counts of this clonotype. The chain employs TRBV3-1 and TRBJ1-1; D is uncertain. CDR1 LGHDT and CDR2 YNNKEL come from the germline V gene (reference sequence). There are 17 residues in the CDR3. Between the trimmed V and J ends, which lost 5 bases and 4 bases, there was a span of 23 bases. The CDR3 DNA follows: TGTGCCAGCAGCGTAAGGGATCCCATTTCAATTCGCACTGAAGCTTTCTTT. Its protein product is CASSVRDPISIRTEAFF.

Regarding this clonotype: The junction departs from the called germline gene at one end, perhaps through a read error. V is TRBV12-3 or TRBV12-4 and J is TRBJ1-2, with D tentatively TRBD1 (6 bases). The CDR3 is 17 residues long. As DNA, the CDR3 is TGTGCCAACAGTTATGGGGACAACTTCCGAAAGACCTATGGCTACACCTTC. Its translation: CANSYGDNFRKTYGYTF.

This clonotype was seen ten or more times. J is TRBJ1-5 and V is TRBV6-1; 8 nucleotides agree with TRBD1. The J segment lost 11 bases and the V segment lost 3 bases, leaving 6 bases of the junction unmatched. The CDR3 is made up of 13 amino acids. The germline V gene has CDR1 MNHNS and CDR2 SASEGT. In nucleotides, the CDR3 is TGTGCCAGCAGTGAGGCAGGACAGGGCGCCCAGCATTTT. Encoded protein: CASSEAGQGAQHF.

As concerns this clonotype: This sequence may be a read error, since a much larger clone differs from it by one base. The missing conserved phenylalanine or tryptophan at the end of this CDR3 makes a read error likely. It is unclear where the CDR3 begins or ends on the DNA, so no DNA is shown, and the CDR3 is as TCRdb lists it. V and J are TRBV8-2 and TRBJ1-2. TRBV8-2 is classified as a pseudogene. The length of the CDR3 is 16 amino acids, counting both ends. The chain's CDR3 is CGSGTCDSRKTYGYTL.

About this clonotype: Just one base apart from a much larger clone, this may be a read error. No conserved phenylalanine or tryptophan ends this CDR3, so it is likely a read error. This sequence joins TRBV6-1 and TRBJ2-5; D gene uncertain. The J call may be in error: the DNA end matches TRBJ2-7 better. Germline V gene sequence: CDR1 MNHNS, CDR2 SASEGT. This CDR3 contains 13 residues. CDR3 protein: CASSESVDYEQYS. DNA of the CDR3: TGTGCCAGCAGTGAGTCGGTGGACTACGAGCAGTACTCC.

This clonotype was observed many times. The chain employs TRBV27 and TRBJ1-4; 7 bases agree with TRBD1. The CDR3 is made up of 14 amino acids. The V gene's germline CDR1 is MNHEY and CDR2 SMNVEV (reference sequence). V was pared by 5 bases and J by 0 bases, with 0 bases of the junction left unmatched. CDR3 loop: CASSGTATNEKLFF. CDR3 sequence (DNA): TGTGCCAGCAGTGGGACAGCAACTAATGAAAAACTGTTTTTT.

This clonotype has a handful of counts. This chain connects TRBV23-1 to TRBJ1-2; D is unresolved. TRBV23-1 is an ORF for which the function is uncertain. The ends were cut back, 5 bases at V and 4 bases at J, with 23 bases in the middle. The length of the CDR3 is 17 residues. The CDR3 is CASSFLELRRKIYGYTF. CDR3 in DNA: TGCGCCAGCAGTTTTTTAGAGCTACGCAGAAAGATCTATGGCTACACCTTC.

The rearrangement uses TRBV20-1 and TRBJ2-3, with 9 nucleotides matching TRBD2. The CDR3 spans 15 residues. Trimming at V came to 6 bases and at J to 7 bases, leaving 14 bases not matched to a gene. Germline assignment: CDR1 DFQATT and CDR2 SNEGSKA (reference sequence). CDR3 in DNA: TGCAGTGCCCGGTCGGTAGCGGGAGCTCTTAATACGCAGTATTTT. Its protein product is CSARSVAGALNTQYF.

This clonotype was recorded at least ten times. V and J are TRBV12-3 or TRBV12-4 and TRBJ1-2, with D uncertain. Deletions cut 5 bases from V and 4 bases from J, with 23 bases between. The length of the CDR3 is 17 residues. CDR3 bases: TGTGCCAGCAGTCCCTGCTACAGCTTCCGAAAGACCTATGGCTACACCTTC. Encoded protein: CASSPCYSFRKTYGYTF.

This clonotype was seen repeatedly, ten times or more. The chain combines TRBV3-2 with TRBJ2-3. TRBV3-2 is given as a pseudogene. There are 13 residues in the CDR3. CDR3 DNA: TGTGCCAGCAGCCAAGTACGGACAGATACGCAGTATTTT. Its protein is CASSQVRTDTQYF.

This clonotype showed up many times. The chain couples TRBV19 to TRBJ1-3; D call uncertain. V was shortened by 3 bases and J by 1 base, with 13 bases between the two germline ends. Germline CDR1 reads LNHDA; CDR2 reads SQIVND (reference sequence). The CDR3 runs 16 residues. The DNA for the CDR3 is TGTGCCAGTAGTATCGCCGCAAGCTTTTCTGGAAACACCATATATTTT. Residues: CASSIAASFSGNTIYF.

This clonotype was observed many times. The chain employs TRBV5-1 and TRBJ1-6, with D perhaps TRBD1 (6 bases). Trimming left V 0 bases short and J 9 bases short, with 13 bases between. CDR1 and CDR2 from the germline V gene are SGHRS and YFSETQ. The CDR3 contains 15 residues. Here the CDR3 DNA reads TGCGCCAGCAGCTTGGCCTCACAGGGTATTTCACCCCTCCACTTT. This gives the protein CASSLASQGISPLHF.

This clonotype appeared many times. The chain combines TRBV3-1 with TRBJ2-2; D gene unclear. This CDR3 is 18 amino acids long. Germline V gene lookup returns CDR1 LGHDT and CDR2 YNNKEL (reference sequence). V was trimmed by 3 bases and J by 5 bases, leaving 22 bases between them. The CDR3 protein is CASSHLDPISGLTGELFF. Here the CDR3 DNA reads TGTGCCAGCAGCCACTTAGATCCCATTTCAGGCTTGACCGGGGAGCTGTTTTTT.

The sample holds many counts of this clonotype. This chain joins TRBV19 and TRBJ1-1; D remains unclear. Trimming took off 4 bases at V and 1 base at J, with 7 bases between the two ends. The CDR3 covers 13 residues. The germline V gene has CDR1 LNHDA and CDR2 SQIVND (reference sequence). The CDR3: CASSKAGNTEAFF. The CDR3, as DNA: TGTGCCAGTAGTAAGGCTGGGAACACTGAAGCTTTCTTT. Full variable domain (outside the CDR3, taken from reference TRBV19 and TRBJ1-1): DGGITQSPKYLFRKEGQNVTLSCEQNLNHDAMYWYRQDPGQGLRLIYYSQIVNDFQKGDIAEGYSVSREKKESFPLTVTSAQKNPTAFYLCASSKAGNTEAFFGQGTRLTVV.

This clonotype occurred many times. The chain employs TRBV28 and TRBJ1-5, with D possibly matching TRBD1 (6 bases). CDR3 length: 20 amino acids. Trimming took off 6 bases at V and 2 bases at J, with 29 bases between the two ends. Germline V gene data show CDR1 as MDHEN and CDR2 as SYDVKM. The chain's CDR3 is CASSERQTGRMKDGNQPQHF. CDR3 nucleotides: TGTGCCAGCAGCGAACGTCAAACAGGGAGGATGAAGGACGGCAATCAGCCCCAGCATTTT. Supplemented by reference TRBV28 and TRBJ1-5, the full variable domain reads DVKVTQSSRYLVKRTGEKVFLECVQDMDHENMFWYRQDPGLGLRLIYFSYDVKMKEKGDIPEGYSVSREKKERFSLILESASTNQTSMYLCASSERQTGRMKDGNQPQHFGDGTRLSIL.

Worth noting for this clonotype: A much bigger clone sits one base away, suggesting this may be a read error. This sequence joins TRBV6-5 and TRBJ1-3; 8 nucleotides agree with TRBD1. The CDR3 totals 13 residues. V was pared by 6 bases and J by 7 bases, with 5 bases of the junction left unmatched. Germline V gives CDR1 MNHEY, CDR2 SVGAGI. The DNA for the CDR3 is TGTGCCAGCAGCGGACAGGGTCAGAACACCATATATTTT. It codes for CASSGQGQNTIYF.

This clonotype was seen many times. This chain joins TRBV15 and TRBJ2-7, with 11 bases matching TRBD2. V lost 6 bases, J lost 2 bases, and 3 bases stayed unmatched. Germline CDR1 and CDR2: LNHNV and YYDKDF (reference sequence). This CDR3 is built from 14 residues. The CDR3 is CATRTSGAPYEQYF. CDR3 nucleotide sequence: TGTGCCACCAGGACTAGCGGGGCCCCCTACGAGCAGTACTTC.

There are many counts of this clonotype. CDR3 coding DNA: TGTGCCACCAGCAGAGATACAGGGGGTCGGTCACCCCTCCACTTT. Translation: CATSRDTGGRSPLHF. This chain links TRBV15 with TRBJ1-6; 8 positions agree with TRBD1. Germline loops: CDR1 LNHNV, CDR2 YYDKDF (reference sequence). J was trimmed by 10 bases and V by 0 bases; bases with no gene match: 5. The CDR3 is 15 residues long.

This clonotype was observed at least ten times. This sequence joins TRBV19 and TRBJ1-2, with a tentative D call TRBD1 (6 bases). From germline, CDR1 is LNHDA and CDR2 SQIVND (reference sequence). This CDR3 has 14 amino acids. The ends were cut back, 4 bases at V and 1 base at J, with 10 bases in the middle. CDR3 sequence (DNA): TGTGCCAGTAGTAAAGGGGGGGTTAACTATGGCTACACCTTC. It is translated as CASSKGGVNYGYTF.

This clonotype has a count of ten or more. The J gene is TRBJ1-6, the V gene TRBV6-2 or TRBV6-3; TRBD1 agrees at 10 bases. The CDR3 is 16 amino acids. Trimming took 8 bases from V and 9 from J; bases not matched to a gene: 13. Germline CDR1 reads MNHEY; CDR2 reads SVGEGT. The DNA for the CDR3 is TGTGCCAGCGAAAGGCCACGGGACAGGGGTCGTTCACCCCTCCACTTT. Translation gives CASERPRDRGRSPLHF.

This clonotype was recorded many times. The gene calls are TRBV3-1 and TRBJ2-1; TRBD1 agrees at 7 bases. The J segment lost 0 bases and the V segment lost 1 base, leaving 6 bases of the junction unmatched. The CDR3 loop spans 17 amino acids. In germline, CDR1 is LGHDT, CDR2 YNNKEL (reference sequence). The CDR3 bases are TGTGCCAGCAGCCAAGGGACAGGTATGAGCTCCTACAATGAGCAGTTCTTC. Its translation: CASSQGTGMSSYNEQFF.

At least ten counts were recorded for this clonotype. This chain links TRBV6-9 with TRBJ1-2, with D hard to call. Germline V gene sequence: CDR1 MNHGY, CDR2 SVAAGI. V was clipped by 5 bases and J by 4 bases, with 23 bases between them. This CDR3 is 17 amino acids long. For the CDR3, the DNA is TGTGCCAGCAGTGTCCTAGAGCCTTACGGAAAGACCTATGGCTACACCTTC. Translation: CASSVLEPYGKTYGYTF.

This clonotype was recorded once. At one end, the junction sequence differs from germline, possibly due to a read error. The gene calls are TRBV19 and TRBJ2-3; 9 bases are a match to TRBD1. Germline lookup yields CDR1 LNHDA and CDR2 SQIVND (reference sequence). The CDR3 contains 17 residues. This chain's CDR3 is CANSISTGGFSTDTQYF. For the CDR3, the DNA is TGTGCCAATAGTATCTCGACAGGGGGTTTCAGCACAGATACGCAGTATTTT. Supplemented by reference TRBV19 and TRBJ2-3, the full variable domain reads DGGITQSPKYLFRKEGQNVTLSCEQNLNHDAMYWYRQDPGQGLRLIYYSQIVNDFQKGDIAEGYSVSREKKESFPLTVTSAQKNPTAFYLCANSISTGGFSTDTQYFGPGTRLTVL.

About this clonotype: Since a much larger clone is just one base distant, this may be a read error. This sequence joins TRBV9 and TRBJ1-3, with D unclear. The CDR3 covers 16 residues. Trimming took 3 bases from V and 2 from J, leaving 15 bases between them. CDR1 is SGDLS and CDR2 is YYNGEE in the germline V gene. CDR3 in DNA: TGTGCCAGCAGCGCCCAGAGATCCTTTGCTGGAAACACCATATATTTT. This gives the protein CASSAQRSFAGNTIYF.